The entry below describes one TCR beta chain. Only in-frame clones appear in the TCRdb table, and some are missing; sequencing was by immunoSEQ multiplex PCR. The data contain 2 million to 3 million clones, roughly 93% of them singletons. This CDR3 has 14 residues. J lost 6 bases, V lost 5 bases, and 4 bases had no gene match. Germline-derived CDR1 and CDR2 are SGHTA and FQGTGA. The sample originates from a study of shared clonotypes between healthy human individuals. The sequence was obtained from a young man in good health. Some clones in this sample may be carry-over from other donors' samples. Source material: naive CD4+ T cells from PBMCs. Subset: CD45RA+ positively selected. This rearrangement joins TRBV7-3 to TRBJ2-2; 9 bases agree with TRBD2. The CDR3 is CASSPAGGPGELFF. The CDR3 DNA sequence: TGTGCCAGCAGCCCCGCGGGAGGGCCCGGGGAGCTGTTTTTT.